This TCR beta chain is from a study of blood T cells in healthy people across ages. A second PCR, run for roughly 7 to 11 cycles, used a sample-barcoded 5' primer plus a J-beta primer mix. Carrying 12 random nucleotides, a template-switch adaptor labeled each individual cDNA molecule. One entry per CDR3 protein, called by TCRdb with MiXCR from the 5' RACE reads. This table has 1.5 million to 2 million distinct CDR3 sequences, roughly 30% appearing once. The V and J ends lost 7 bases and 15 bases respectively, with 10 bases between them. The CDR3 extends over 9 amino acids. CDR1 and CDR2 (germline): SNHLY, FYNNEI.

This receptor was taken from a woman in her thirties in good health. The chain links TRBV2 to TRBJ2-1, with D perhaps given as TRBD1 or TRBD2 (5 bases each). The sequenced sample was blood. CDR3 sequence reads: CASTSGGFF. In nucleotides, the CDR3 is TGTGCCAGCACATCTGGGGGGTTCTTC.